This TCR beta chain was recorded in a study of cytomegalovirus exposure and HLA in healthy donors. This clone was seen a handful of times. PCR primers comprised 60 Vbeta and 13 Jbeta primers. Repertoires were generated with immunoSEQ multiplex PCR, while TCRdb's copy carries only in-frame clones and drops some. The sample contains about 130,000 clones, approximately 78% of which appear only once. The CDR3 totals 14 residues. The V gene's germline CDR1 is ENHRY and CDR2 SYGVKD. Trimming removed 3 bases from V and 0 bases from J, with 8 bases in between. The TCR was taken from a woman aged 35 to 49 in good health and CMV-seropositive. V is TRBV10-3 and J is TRBJ1-1; TRBD1 is a possible D gene (5 bases). Sequenced: PBMCs. CDR3 DNA sequence: TGTGCCATCAGTGACCCAGGGATGAACACTGAAGCTTTCTTT. Amino acids: CAISDPGMNTEAFF.